Listed here are 24 T cell receptor beta chains from one sample, sequenced in a study of post-analysis software for immune sequencing data. Study-level points and caveats: Five TRBV segments, including TRBV5-6, TRBV5-1 and TRBV20-1, were more frequent in patients than controls.

Unique molecular identifiers tagged the TCR beta cDNA libraries. TCRdb re-called the PCR reads with MiXCR, one entry per CDR3 protein. This table has under 900,000 distinct CDR3 sequences, roughly 50% appearing once. Which antigens these TCRs recognize remains unknown. The sequenced material came from blood. The receptors come from a girl aged 10 to 17 with multiple sclerosis.

CDR3: CASSYGGSYNEQFF. The DNA for the CDR3 is TGTGCCAGCAGCTACGGGGGCTCCTACAATGAGCAGTTCTTC. V is TRBV7-9 and J is TRBJ2-1, with a possible D match to TRBD2 (6 bases). Trimming stripped 4 bases from V and 0 bases from J, with 7 bases between. This CDR3 spans 14 amino acids. Germline loops: CDR1 SEHNR, CDR2 FQNEAQ (reference sequence).

The chain employs TRBV9 and TRBJ1-2; D is undetermined. Germline loops: CDR1 SGDLS, CDR2 YYNGEE. The V and J ends lost 5 bases and 5 bases respectively, with 13 bases between them. This CDR3 is 13 amino acids long. The CDR3 reads CASSVAGGYGYTF. In DNA, the CDR3 is TGTGCCAGCAGTGTCGCGGGAGGGTATGGCTACACCTTC.

The chain combines TRBV7-2 with TRBJ2-4; TRBD2 matches at 7 bases. The DNA end is a closer match to TRBJ2-7, so the J assignment may be wrong. The germline gives CDR1 SGHTA, CDR2 FQGNSA. The CDR3 sequence is 14 residues long. CDR3 loop: CASSLGGGGFEQYF. The CDR3 DNA reads as TGTGCCAGCAGCTTAGGGGGGGGAGGGTTCGAGCAGTACTTC.

The chain combines TRBV12-3 or TRBV12-4 with TRBJ1-2; weak D call: TRBD1 (6 bases). V was shortened by 6 bases and J by 6 bases, with 17 bases between the two germline ends. The CDR3 runs to 14 residues. CDR3 DNA sequence: TGTGCCAGCAGACTCGGGGAGTGGGGGCATGGCTACACCTTC. The encoded protein is CASRLGEWGHGYTF.

The chain links TRBV6-5 to TRBJ1-2; D is ambiguous. Germline V gene data show CDR1 as MNHEY and CDR2 as SVGAGI. This CDR3 has 14 residues. V dropped 3 bases and J dropped 7 bases, with 15 bases sitting between them. The CDR3 nucleotides are TGTGCCAGCAGTTATACCGGGCCTCGTGCTGGCTACACCTTC. Translating it yields CASSYTGPRAGYTF.

The rearrangement uses TRBV29-1 and TRBJ1-5; tentatively, D is TRBD1 (5 bases). Looked up from germline, CDR1 is SQVTM and CDR2 is ANQGSEA. V lost 3 bases and J lost 4, with 10 bases in between. This CDR3 region has 13 residues. The CDR3 spells CSVEAGPNQPQHF. CDR3 bases: TGCAGCGTTGAGGCAGGGCCTAATCAGCCCCAGCATTTT.

The J gene is TRBJ2-1, the V gene TRBV12-3 or TRBV12-4, with 13 bases lining up with TRBD2. This CDR3 region has 17 residues. V shed 5 bases, J shed 4 bases, and the junction held 8 bases outside the gene matches. CDR3 DNA sequence: TGTGCCAGCAGTCCTATCTTACTAGCGGGAGGGTACAATGAGCAGTTCTTC. Protein sequence: CASSPILLAGGYNEQFF.

The rearrangement links TRBV6-5 to TRBJ2-1; TRBD2 aligns across 9 bases. This CDR3 contains 16 residues. J was trimmed by 7 bases and V by 6 bases; bases with no gene match: 13. CDR1 is MNHEY, CDR2 SVGAGI, per germline. The CDR3 coding sequence is TGTGCCAGCAGCTCATTCAGCGGGGGGAATTTAAATGAGCAGTTCTTC. Amino acid sequence: CASSSFSGGNLNEQFF.

The J gene is TRBJ2-5, the V gene TRBV5-1; 9 bases fit TRBD2. CDR3 length: 15 amino acids. The germline V gene encodes CDR1 SGHRS and CDR2 YFSETQ. Trimming at V came to 3 bases and at J to 1 base, leaving 4 bases not matched to a gene. The CDR3 DNA reads TGCGCCAGCAGCTGGGCGGGAGGGGTCCAAGAGACCCAGTACTTC. Translating gives CASSWAGGVQETQYF. Drawing the rest from reference TRBV5-1 and TRBJ2-5, the complete variable domain is KAGVTQTPRYLIKTRGQQVTLSCSPISGHRSVSWYQQTPGQGLQFLFEYFSETQRNKGNFPGRFSGRQFSNSRSEMNVSTLELGDSALYLCASSWAGGVQETQYFGPGTRLLVL.

The chain uses TRBV7-9 and TRBJ2-7, with 8 bases fitting TRBD2. The J call may be mistaken, given a closer DNA end match to TRBJ2-5. The CDR3 contains 16 residues. CDR1 and CDR2 (germline): SEHNR, FQNEAQ (reference sequence). The CDR3 loop is CASSYIRAGGEETQYF. In nucleotides, the CDR3 is TGTGCCAGCAGCTATATTAGGGCGGGAGGCGAAGAGACCCAGTACTTC.

The chain carries TRBV5-1 and TRBJ1-2; D is unclear. V was cut by 0 bases and J by 0 bases, with 6 bases left in between. This CDR3 is 14 amino acids long. Germline lookup yields CDR1 SGHRS and CDR2 YFSETQ. The CDR3 region is CASSLGSANYGYTF. As DNA, the CDR3 is TGCGCCAGCAGCTTGGGCAGCGCTAACTATGGCTACACCTTC.

The rearrangement uses TRBV20-1 and TRBJ2-5; tentatively, D is TRBD1 (6 bases). Trimming took 5 bases from V and 2 from J, leaving 15 bases between them. CDR3 size: 14 residues. Germline values: CDR1 DFQATT, CDR2 SNEGSKA (reference sequence). CDR3 sequence (DNA): TGCAGTGCTCTAACACCGGGACAACAAGAGACCCAGTACTTC. Translating gives CSALTPGQQETQYF.

The chain joins TRBV20-1 to TRBJ2-5, with TRBD2 identical over 10 bases. The length of the CDR3 is 15 residues. Germline CDR1 DFQATT, CDR2 SNEGSKA (reference sequence). J gave up 3 bases and V 6 bases, and 10 bases lay outside the gene matches. CDR3 sequence reads: CSARLAGLPKETQYF. CDR3 sequence (DNA): TGCAGTGCCCGACTAGCGGGCCTTCCCAAAGAGACCCAGTACTTC.

This clonotype has more than one count but fewer than ten. The chain recombines TRBV6-4 with TRBJ2-1; 9 positions agree with TRBD1. There are 14 residues in the CDR3. The V gene's germline CDR1 is MRHNA and CDR2 SNTAGT. V gave up 5 bases and J gave up 6 bases; unmatched junction bases: 5. CDR3 loop: CASSPGTGINEQFF. CDR3 bases: TGTGCCAGCAGTCCCGGGACAGGGATCAATGAGCAGTTCTTC.

This clonotype was detected only a few times. The genes are TRBV15 and TRBJ2-1; 10 bases match TRBD1. J lost 6 bases, V lost 5 bases, and 7 bases had no gene match. The CDR3 sequence is 15 residues long. Germline CDR1 and CDR2: LNHNV and YYDKDF (reference sequence). The CDR3 nucleotides read TGTGCCACCAGCGTCTCCGGGACAGGGGCCAATGAGCAGTTCTTC. Its protein product is CATSVSGTGANEQFF.

The V gene is TRBV28, the J gene TRBJ1-4; TRBD1 matches at 8 bases. Germline CDR1 MDHEN, CDR2 SYDVKM. The CDR3 length is 15 residues. The V gene end was trimmed by 6 bases and the J gene end by 7 bases; junction bases not matched to a gene: 10. The CDR3: CASRPDREVGEKLFF. Written as DNA, the CDR3 is TGTGCCAGCAGACCGGACAGGGAGGTCGGTGAAAAACTGTTTTTT.

J is TRBJ2-1 and V is TRBV20-1; 10 nucleotides match TRBD2. The germline gives CDR1 DFQATT, CDR2 SNEGSKA (reference sequence). Trimming removed 3 bases from V and 2 bases from J; junction bases left unmatched: 7. CDR3 length equals 16 residues. In DNA, the CDR3 is TGCAGTGCTAGCCACGGGACTAGCGTCCCCTACAATGAGCAGTTCTTC. Amino acid sequence: CSASHGTSVPYNEQFF.

V usage is TRBV20-1 and J usage is TRBJ2-7, with D possibly TRBD2 on 5 matching bases. Germline loops: CDR1 DFQATT, CDR2 SNEGSKA (reference sequence). This CDR3 has 12 amino acids. Trimming pared 3 bases from V and 1 base from J, leaving 7 bases between. The CDR3 nucleotides are TGCAGTGCTAGGCGGGTGTCCTACGAGCAGTACTTC. Its protein is CSARRVSYEQYF.

The V gene is TRBV7-9, the J gene TRBJ1-4; 7 bases are shared with TRBD1. Losses at the gene ends were 3 bases for V and 5 bases for J; bases not matched to a gene: 3. Germline values: CDR1 SEHNR, CDR2 FQNEAQ (reference sequence). The CDR3 consists of 14 residues. The CDR3 DNA reads as TGTGCCAGCAGCTTGGACAGGACGAATGAAAAACTGTTTTTT. Protein product: CASSLDRTNEKLFF.

The rearrangement links TRBV12-3 or TRBV12-4 to TRBJ2-5; 12 bases fit TRBD2. This CDR3 has 15 amino acids. V trimming: 6 bases; J trimming: 4 bases; junction bases outside the gene matches: 6. The CDR3 protein is CASSLELAGGETQYF. As DNA, the CDR3 is TGTGCCAGCAGCCTCGAACTAGCGGGAGGAGAGACCCAGTACTTC.

This clonotype was detected only a few times. V and J are TRBV20-1 and TRBJ2-5, with D unresolved. The germline V gene encodes CDR1 DFQATT and CDR2 SNEGSKA (reference sequence). The CDR3 has 13 amino acids. Between the trimmed V and J ends, which lost 0 bases and 11 bases, there was a span of 16 bases. The DNA of the CDR3 is TGCAGTGCTAGAGATACCTTAAGGTCTGGGCAGTACTTC. Translation gives CSARDTLRSGQYF.

The table lists this clonotype with a few counts. The chain employs TRBV29-1 and TRBJ2-5; D possibly corresponds to TRBD1 (6 bases). This CDR3 is built from 12 residues. Trimming took off 5 bases at V and 3 bases at J, with 10 bases between the two ends. The V gene's germline CDR1 is SQVTM and CDR2 ANQGSEA. CDR3 in DNA: TGCAGCGTTCGACAGGTCGAAGAGACCCAGTACTTC. Amino acids: CSVRQVEETQYF.

Only a few counts were recorded for this clonotype. The V call is TRBV6-6, the J call TRBJ2-7; a possible D gene is TRBD2 (7 bases). Germline values: CDR1 MNHNY, CDR2 SVGAGI (reference sequence). V lost 6 bases and J 0 bases, leaving 15 bases between the germline ends. This CDR3 spans 15 amino acids. CDR3 DNA: TGTGCCAGCAGGGGGGGGCGGGTATACTCCTACGAGCAGTACTTC. It encodes CASRGGRVYSYEQYF.

The rearrangement links TRBV25-1 to TRBJ2-7; D is ambiguous. Per the germline V gene, CDR1 is MGHDK and CDR2 is SYGVNS. The CDR3 length is 12 residues. V was pared by 6 bases and J by 7 bases, with 13 bases between. The CDR3 loop reads CASSSSLREQYF. The CDR3, as DNA: TGTGCCAGCAGCTCCTCGCTTCGGGAGCAGTACTTC.